These T cell receptor beta chains were read from a single sample in a study of Ad26.COV2.S vaccination and SARS-CoV-2 variants. Sequencing used immunoSEQ multiplex PCR; TCRdb keeps in-frame clones, though not all of them. This sample has about 480,000 clones; around 88% occur once, and the top ten carry over 10%. The sample in question was peripheral blood, obtained in a trial of Ad26.COV2.S vaccine versus placebo. These receptors originate from a person aged 18-60 years who received the Ad26.COV2.S COVID-19 vaccine or a placebo. The CDR3 runs from the conserved cysteine through the conserved F or W.

j_call,v_call,cdr3_aa
TRBJ2-7,TRBV6-6,CASSFGHDEQYF
TRBJ2-2,TRBV7-9,CASSSNTGELFF
TRBJ1-3,TRBV7-9,CASSSRTGNTIYF
TRBJ2-7,TRBV19,CASSPARGEQYF
TRBJ1-2,TRBV30,CAWNARMVEANYGYTF
TRBJ2-2,TRBV2,CASKAGGRGTGELFF
TRBJ2-1,TRBV11-2,CASSLSPDNEQFF
TRBJ2-7,TRBV6-1,CASSEYRASYEQYF
TRBJ2-7,TRBV5-6,CASSLGNSYEQYF
TRBJ2-7,TRBV2,CASSVGQAAYEQYF
TRBJ2-2,TRBV11-3,CASSLDPTGELFF
TRBJ2-1,TRBV5-4,CASSREFEQFF
TRBJ2-1,TRBV6-5,CASSFGTGGYEQFF